This T cell receptor (beta chain) comes out of a study of T cells expressing NK-cell markers. Looking at the study overall: According to the study, TCR beta repertoires originated from sorted CD3+CD56+NKG2C+, CD3+CD56+NKG2C- and CD3+CD56-NKG2C+ T cells.

As concerns this clonotype: Its specificity is unknown.

CDR3 length: 15 residues. In germline, CDR1 is SGHAT, CDR2 FQNNGV. Points from the study as a whole: These clonotypes, the leaders elsewhere, also led the CD3+CD56-NKG2C+ fraction in a handful of donors. Questions lingered over whether expanded NKG2C+ T cell clones were HCMV-specific.

Reprocessing the 5' RACE reads, TCRdb reports a single entry for every CDR3 protein and omits DNA. The sample is made up of 400,000 to 500,000 distinct CDR3 sequences, and the top ten hold more than 7% of it. The material sequenced was blood T cells: a sorted CD56 or NKG2C T cell subset, CD4+ or CD8+ T cells, or bulk PBMC T cells (not recorded which). This chain joins TRBV11-2 and TRBJ2-3; TCRdb names TRBD1, which stays unverified in the absence of DNA. This sequence was found in a woman between 18 and 75 years old in good health. The CDR3 protein is CASSSVRGSTDTQYF.